Below are 17 T cell receptor beta chains sequenced from a single sample in a study of blood T cell repertoires in COVID-19. Sequenced by immunoSEQ multiplex PCR; TCRdb stores in-frame clones only, minus some. The profile shows 200,000 or so clones, around 80% of them singletons. The sample was peripheral blood. Every receptor here comes from a human donor with acute or convalescent COVID-19. The donor label of this sample is uncertain.

This rearrangement joins TRBV7-9 to TRBJ2-7; D unresolved. The CDR3 runs 13 residues. The germline CDR1 and CDR2 sequences are SEHNR and FQNEAQ (reference sequence). Trimming pared 3 bases from V and 5 bases from J, leaving 11 bases between. The DNA for the CDR3 is TGTGCCAGCAGCTTGGGCCAAGGTAACGAGCAGTACTTC. This sequence encodes CASSLGQGNEQYF.

CDR3 nucleotide sequence: TGTGCCAGCAGCTGGACGGGGGAGAATGAGCAGTTCTTC. It codes for CASSWTGENEQFF. The V and J genes are TRBV7-8 and TRBJ2-1, with D tentatively TRBD2 (6 bases). CDR1 and CDR2 from the germline V gene are SGHVS and FQNEAQ. The CDR3 spans 13 residues. Trimming cost V 4 bases and J 7 bases, with 11 bases left between them.

The chain employs TRBV5-1 and TRBJ2-7; TRBD2 is a possible D gene (5 bases). CDR3 length equals 16 residues. Germline assignment: CDR1 SGHRS and CDR2 YFSETQ. V lost 0 bases and J lost 3, with 16 bases in between. The CDR3 protein is CASSLDPTGGGYEQYF. CDR3 nucleotide sequence: TGCGCCAGCAGCTTGGACCCCACTGGAGGCGGCTACGAGCAGTACTTC. Full variable domain (remainder filled in from reference TRBV5-1 and TRBJ2-7): KAGVTQTPRYLIKTRGQQVTLSCSPISGHRSVSWYQQTPGQGLQFLFEYFSETQRNKGNFPGRFSGRQFSNSRSEMNVSTLELGDSALYLCASSLDPTGGGYEQYFGPGTRLTVT.

The V gene is TRBV5-1, the J gene TRBJ2-5, with D tentatively TRBD2 (6 bases). The CDR3 spans 14 residues. Germline CDR1 is SGHRS and CDR2 is YFSETQ. Trimming stripped 4 bases from V and 3 bases from J, with 13 bases between. The CDR3 spells CASSPRDLKETQYF. The CDR3 bases are TGCGCCAGCAGCCCGCGGGACCTTAAAGAGACCCAGTACTTC.

This clone was observed once. The chain is built from TRBV5-4 and TRBJ2-2; 14 bases agree with TRBD2. This CDR3 has 15 residues. The V segment lost 4 bases and the J segment 9 bases; nucleotides outside the gene matches: 5. The V gene's germline CDR1 is SGHNT and CDR2 YYREEE (reference sequence). The CDR3 DNA sequence: TGTGCCAGCAGCCCAGGGACTAGCGGGAGCTGGGAGCTGTTTTTT. Amino acid sequence: CASSPGTSGSWELFF.

The chain joins TRBV20-1 to TRBJ1-4; a possible D gene is TRBD1 (5 bases). Germline V gives CDR1 DFQATT, CDR2 SNEGSKA (reference sequence). The CDR3 loop spans 11 amino acids. Between the trimmed V and J ends, which lost 7 bases and 8 bases, there was a span of 11 bases. The CDR3 bases are TGCAGTGGGGACGCGGGGGAAAAACTGTTTTTT. This translates into CSGDAGEKLFF.

CDR3 sequence reads: CASSMGQGDGYTF. In DNA form, the CDR3 reads TGTGCCAGTAGTATGGGACAGGGCGATGGCTACACCTTC. V and J are TRBV19 and TRBJ1-2, with TRBD1 matching 9 bases. V lost 3 bases to trimming and J lost 6 bases; unmatched junction nucleotides: 2. The CDR3 runs to 13 residues. Germline V gene sequence: CDR1 LNHDA, CDR2 SQIVND (reference sequence).

This chain uses TRBV27 with TRBJ2-7; 8 bases line up with TRBD2. Germline V gene sequence: CDR1 MNHEY, CDR2 SMNVEV (reference sequence). Trimming cost V 5 bases and J 2 bases; bases outside gene matches: 8. The CDR3 consists of 15 residues. CDR3 residues: CASSRRVSGTYEQYF. DNA of the CDR3: TGTGCCAGCAGTCGCCGAGTTAGCGGGACCTACGAGCAGTACTTC.

This chain uses TRBV27 with TRBJ1-5; no reliable D call. The germline V gene has CDR1 MNHEY and CDR2 SMNVEV (reference sequence). The CDR3 length is 15 residues. Trimming removed 1 base at V and 7 bases at J, with 14 bases between. The CDR3 protein is CASSLWAEEGQPQHF. DNA of the CDR3: TGTGCCAGCAGTTTATGGGCAGAAGAAGGCCAGCCCCAGCATTTT.

This clone showed up just once. V gene TRBV30 combines with J gene TRBJ2-6, with D tentatively TRBD1 or TRBD2 (5 bases each). The CDR3 extends over 14 amino acids. Looked up from germline, CDR1 is GTSNPN and CDR2 is SVGIG (reference sequence). Trimming pared 5 bases from V and 2 bases from J, leaving 10 bases between. CDR3 DNA: TGTGCCTGGGGGACGGGAACTGGGGCCAACGTCCTGACTTTC. Its protein is CAWGTGTGANVLTF.

The V gene is TRBV19, the J gene TRBJ2-7, with 14 bases aligning to TRBD2. The CDR3 covers 15 residues. Germline V gene sequence: CDR1 LNHDA, CDR2 SQIVND (reference sequence). J gave up 5 bases and V 2 bases, and 2 bases lay outside the gene matches. CDR3 amino acids: CASSIRGLAGDEQYF. For the CDR3, the DNA is TGTGCCAGTAGTATAAGGGGACTAGCGGGAGACGAGCAGTACTTC.

The chain links TRBV7-8 to TRBJ2-5; possible D gene TRBD1, 5 bases. V was pared by 5 bases and J by 3 bases, with 7 bases between. Germline CDR1 is SGHVS and CDR2 is FQNEAQ. This CDR3 has 12 residues. The DNA of the CDR3 is TGTGCCAGCAGCCTCAGGGAAGAGACCCAGTACTTC. Amino acids: CASSLREETQYF. Combining the CDR3 with reference TRBV7-8 and TRBJ2-5 gives the whole variable domain GAGVSQSPRYKVAKRGQDVALRCDPISGHVSLFWYQQALGQGPEFLTYFQNEAQLDKSGLPSDRFFAERPEGSVSTLKIQRTQQEDSAVYLCASSLREETQYFGPGTRLLVL.

This clone was picked up a small number of times. The genes are TRBV27 and TRBJ2-5, with TRBD2 matching over 10 bases. The CDR3 spans 13 residues. The ends lost 5 bases at V and 6 bases at J; junction bases unmatched: 3. CDR1 MNHEY and CDR2 SMNVEV come from the germline V gene (reference sequence). The CDR3 DNA sequence: TGTGCCAGCAGTCCTAGCGGGAGTAAGACCCAGTACTTC. This translates into CASSPSGSKTQYF.

This chain joins TRBV6-5 and TRBJ2-7; D is undetermined. The CDR3 has 14 residues. V was clipped by 6 bases and J by 0 bases, with 12 bases between them. Germline V gene data show CDR1 as MNHEY and CDR2 as SVGAGI. CDR3 loop: CASRPRRSSYEQYF. The CDR3 DNA follows: TGTGCCAGCAGGCCCAGGCGCAGCTCCTACGAGCAGTACTTC.

This clone came up a few times. The chain recombines TRBV24-1 with TRBJ1-2, with D hard to call. Germline V gene lookup returns CDR1 KGHDR and CDR2 SFDVKD. Trimming removed 7 bases at V and 8 bases at J, with 13 bases between. This CDR3 spans 12 amino acids. The CDR3 sequence is CATSRGSGGYTF. CDR3 nucleotide sequence: TGTGCCACCAGCCGAGGATCGGGAGGCTACACCTTC.

The J gene is TRBJ1-2, the V gene TRBV29-1, with 10 nucleotides matching TRBD1. The V and J ends lost 8 bases and 8 bases, in that order; junction bases with no gene match: 14. Germline CDR1 SQVTM, CDR2 ANQGSEA. This CDR3 has 14 amino acids. CDR3: CSTYIPGTGVGYTF. CDR3 coding DNA: TGCAGCACTTATATTCCCGGGACAGGGGTAGGCTACACCTTC.

This clone was observed a handful of times. V and J are TRBV5-1 and TRBJ2-3; TRBD2 agrees at 8 bases. Unmatched junction bases numbered 16, after V lost 5 bases and J lost 5 bases. This CDR3 comprises 17 residues. The germline gives CDR1 SGHRS, CDR2 YFSETQ. CDR3 sequence (DNA): TGCGCCAGCAGGAAGGCCTCCTTTAGCGGGAAGGTAGATACGCAGTATTTT. This sequence encodes CASRKASFSGKVDTQYF.